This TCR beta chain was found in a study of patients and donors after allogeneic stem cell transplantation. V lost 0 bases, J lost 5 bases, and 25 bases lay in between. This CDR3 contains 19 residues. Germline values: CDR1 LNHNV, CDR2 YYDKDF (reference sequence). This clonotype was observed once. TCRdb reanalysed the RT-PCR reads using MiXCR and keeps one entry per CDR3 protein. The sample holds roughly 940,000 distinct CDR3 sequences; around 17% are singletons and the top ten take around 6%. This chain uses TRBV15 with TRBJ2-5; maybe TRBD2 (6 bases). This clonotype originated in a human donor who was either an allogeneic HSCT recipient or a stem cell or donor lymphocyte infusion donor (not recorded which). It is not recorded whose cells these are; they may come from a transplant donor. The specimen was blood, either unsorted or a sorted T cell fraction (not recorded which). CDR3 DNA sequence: TGTGCCACCAGCAGAGATCCTGGGGGGAGTATGTATGCGTGGGAGACCCAGTACTTC. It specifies CATSRDPGGSMYAWETQYF.